The entry below describes one T cell receptor beta chain. TCRdb reprocessed the RACE reads via MiXCR and lists one record per CDR3 protein. This table holds some 82,000 distinct CDR3 sequences, about 6.3% found once. This entry belongs to a study of human T cells and chemical hapten exposure. Time point of the sample: patch test 2, 6 weeks after DPC sensitization. Treatment of the sample: therapeutic diphenylcyclopropenone sensitization with weekly scalp DPC. The sequence was obtained from a young woman with alopecia areata. Some clones in this sample may be carry-over from other donors' samples. Sequencing used whole blood, obtained in connection with sensitization to the hapten diphenylcyclopropenone (DPC).

CDR3: CASSPPGGGETQYF. The CDR3 nucleotides read TGTGCCAGCTCACCACCAGGGGGCGGAGAGACCCAGTACTTC. The chain uses TRBV18 and TRBJ2-5; 7 bases agree with TRBD1. Trimming took 0 bases from V and 4 from J; bases not matched to a gene: 2. Looked up from germline, CDR1 is KGHSH and CDR2 is LQKENI. The CDR3 length is 14 residues.